This T cell receptor beta chain was sequenced during a study of T cells in Graves' hyperthyroidism and ophthalmopathy. Across the study: Peripheral blood sampling occurred at initial diagnosis, before any treatment. Study-wide results and caveats: Ophthalmopathy, as predicted by the model, came a median 6.5 months after the prediction. Through a model of 13 V-J features, ophthalmopathy was separated from stable hyperthyroidism.

Clinical symptoms, serum thyroxine and TRAb, thyroid ultrasound and orbital computed tomography together formed the diagnostic basis. The sample holds many counts of this clonotype. The target antigen is unknown. RNA transcripts were the template for amplifying TCR beta CDR3 regions. During a first-round RT-PCR of the TCR CDR3, the HTBI primer set was used. TCRdb fed the multiplex PCR reads into MiXCR, producing one record per CDR3 protein. The sample holds more than 350,000 distinct CDR3 sequences, about 15% seen once. This CDR3 has 20 residues. The V gene's germline CDR1 is LGHDT and CDR2 YNNKEL (reference sequence). V trimming: 4 bases; J trimming: 5 bases; junction bases outside the gene matches: 19.

The sequence was obtained from a woman aged 25 to 39 with Graves' hyperthyroidism that later progressed to Graves' ophthalmopathy. The chain links TRBV3-1 to TRBJ2-2; 10 positions match TRBD2. The sequenced sample was blood. CDR3 DNA sequence: TGTGCCAGCAGCCCTTCGCCCAGCGGGGGGGCCTTTGTTGGTACCGGGGAGCTGTTTTTT. It translates to CASSPSPSGGAFVGTGELFF.